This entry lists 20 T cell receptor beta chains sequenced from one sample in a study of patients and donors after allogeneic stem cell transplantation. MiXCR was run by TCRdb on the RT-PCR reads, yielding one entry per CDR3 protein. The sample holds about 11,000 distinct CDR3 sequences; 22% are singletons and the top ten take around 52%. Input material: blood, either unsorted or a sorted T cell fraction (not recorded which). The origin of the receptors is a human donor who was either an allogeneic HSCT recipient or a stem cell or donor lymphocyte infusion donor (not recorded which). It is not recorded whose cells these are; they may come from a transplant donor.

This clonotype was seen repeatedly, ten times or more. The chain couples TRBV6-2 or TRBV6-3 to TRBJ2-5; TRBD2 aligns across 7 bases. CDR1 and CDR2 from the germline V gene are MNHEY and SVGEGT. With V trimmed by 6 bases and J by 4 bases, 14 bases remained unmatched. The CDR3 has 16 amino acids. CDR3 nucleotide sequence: TGTGCCAGCAGCCTCGCAATCGGGGCTAGCGGAGAGACCCAGTACTTC. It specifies CASSLAIGASGETQYF.

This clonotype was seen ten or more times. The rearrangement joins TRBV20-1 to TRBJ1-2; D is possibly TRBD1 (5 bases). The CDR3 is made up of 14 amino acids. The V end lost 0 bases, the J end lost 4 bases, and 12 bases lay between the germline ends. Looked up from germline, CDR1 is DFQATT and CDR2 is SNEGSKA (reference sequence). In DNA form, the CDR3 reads TGCAGTGCTAGAGATCCCGGGACCCTCTATGGCTACACCTTC. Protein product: CSARDPGTLYGYTF.

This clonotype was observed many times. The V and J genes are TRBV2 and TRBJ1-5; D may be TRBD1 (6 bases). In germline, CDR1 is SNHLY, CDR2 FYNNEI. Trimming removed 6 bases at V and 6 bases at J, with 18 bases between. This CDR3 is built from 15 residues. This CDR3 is CASSSGGRGGQPQHF. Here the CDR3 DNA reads TGTGCCAGCAGCTCCGGTGGCAGGGGTGGTCAGCCCCAGCATTTT.

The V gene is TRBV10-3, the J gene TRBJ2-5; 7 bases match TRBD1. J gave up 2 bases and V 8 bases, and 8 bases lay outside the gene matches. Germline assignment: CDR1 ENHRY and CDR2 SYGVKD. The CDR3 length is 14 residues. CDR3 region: CAIGAGGGQETQYF. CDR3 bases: TGTGCCATCGGGGCAGGGGGTGGTCAAGAGACCCAGTACTTC.

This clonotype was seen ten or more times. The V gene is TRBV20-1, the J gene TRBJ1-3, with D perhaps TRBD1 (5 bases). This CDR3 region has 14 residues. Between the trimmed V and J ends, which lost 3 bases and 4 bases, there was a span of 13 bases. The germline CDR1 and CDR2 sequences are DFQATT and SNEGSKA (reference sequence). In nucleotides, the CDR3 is TGCAGTGCTAGTTATTCCGGGGCGGGAAACACCATATATTTT. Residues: CSASYSGAGNTIYF.

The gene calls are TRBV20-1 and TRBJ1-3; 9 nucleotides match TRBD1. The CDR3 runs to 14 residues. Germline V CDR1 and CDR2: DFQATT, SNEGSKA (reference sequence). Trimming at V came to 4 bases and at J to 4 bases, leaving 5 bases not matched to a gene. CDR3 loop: CSAIPGQGGNTIYF. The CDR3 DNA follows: TGCAGTGCTATCCCGGGACAGGGAGGAAACACCATATATTTT.

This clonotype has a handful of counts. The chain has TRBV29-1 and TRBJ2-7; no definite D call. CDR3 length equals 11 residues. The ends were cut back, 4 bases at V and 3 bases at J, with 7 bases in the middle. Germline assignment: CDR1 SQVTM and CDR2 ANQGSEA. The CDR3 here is CSVVQVYEQYF. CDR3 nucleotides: TGCAGCGTTGTCCAGGTCTACGAGCAGTACTTC.

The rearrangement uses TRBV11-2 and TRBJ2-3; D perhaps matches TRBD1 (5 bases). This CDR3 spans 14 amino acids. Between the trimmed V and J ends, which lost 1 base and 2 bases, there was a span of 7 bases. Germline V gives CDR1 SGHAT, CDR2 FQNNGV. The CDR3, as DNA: TGTGCCAGCAGCTTAGGACAGCTCACAGATACGCAGTATTTT. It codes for CASSLGQLTDTQYF.

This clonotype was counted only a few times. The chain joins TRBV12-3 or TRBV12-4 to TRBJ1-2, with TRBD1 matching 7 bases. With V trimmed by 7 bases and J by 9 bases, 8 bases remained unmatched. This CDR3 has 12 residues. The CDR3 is CASKKTGTRYTF. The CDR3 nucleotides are TGTGCCAGCAAGAAGACAGGGACGCGCTACACCTTC.

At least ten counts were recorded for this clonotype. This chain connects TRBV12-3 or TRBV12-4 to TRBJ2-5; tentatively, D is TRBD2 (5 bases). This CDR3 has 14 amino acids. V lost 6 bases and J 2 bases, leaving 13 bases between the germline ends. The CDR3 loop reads CASRFRTGQETQYF. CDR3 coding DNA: TGTGCCAGCAGATTTAGGACGGGGCAAGAGACCCAGTACTTC.

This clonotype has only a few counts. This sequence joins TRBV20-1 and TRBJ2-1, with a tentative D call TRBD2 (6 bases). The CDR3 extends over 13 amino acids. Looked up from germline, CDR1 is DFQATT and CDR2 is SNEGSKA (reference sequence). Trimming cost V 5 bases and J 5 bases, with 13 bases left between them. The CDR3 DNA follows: TGCAGTGCTCCCCTGGGGGGACACAATGAGCAGTTCTTC. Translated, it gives CSAPLGGHNEQFF.

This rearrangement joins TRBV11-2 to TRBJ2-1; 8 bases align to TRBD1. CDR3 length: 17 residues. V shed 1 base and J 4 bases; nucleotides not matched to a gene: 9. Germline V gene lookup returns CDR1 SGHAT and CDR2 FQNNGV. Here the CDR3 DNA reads TGTGCCAGCAGCTTAGTTTCGAGCAGGGGGCCATACAATGAGCAGTTCTTC. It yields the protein CASSLVSSRGPYNEQFF. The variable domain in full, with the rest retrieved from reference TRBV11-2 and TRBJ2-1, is EAGVAQSPRYKIIEKRQSVAFWCNPISGHATLYWYQQILGQGPKLLIQFQNNGVVDDSQLPKDRFSAERLKGVDSTLKIQPAKLEDSAVYLCASSLVSSRGPYNEQFFGPGTRLTVL.

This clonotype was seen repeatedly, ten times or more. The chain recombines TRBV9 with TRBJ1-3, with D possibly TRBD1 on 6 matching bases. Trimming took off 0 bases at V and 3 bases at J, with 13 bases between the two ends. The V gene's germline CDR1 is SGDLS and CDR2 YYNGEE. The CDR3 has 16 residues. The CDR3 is CASSVDPGADGNTIYF. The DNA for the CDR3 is TGTGCCAGCAGCGTAGATCCAGGGGCGGATGGAAACACCATATATTTT.

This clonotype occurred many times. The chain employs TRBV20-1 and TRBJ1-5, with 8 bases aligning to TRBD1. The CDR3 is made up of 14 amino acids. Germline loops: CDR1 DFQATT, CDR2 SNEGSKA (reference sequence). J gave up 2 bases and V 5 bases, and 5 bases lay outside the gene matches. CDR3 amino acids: CSAHPGQGNQPQHF. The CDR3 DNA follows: TGCAGTGCTCACCCGGGACAGGGCAATCAGCCCCAGCATTTT.

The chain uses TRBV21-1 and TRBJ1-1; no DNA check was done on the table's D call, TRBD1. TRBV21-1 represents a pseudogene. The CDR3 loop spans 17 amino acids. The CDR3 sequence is CASSLIGTGRGDTEAFF. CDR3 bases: TGTGCCAGCAGCTTGATCGGGACAGGGAGAGGGGACACTGAAGCTTTCTTT.

DNA for the CDR3: TGTGCCAGCAGTGAGGGATGGGGCGAGCAGTACTTC. Protein: CASSEGWGEQYF. This chain uses TRBV2 with TRBJ2-7, with D unclear. Trimming left V 3 bases short and J 6 bases short, with 9 bases between. CDR1 SNHLY and CDR2 FYNNEI come from the germline V gene. This CDR3 has 12 amino acids. Full variable domain (rest looked up from reference TRBV2 and TRBJ2-7): EPEVTQTPSHQVTQMGQEVILRCVPISNHLYFYWYRQILGQKVEFLVSFYNNEISEKSEIFDDQFSVERPDGSNFTLKIRSTKLEDSAMYFCASSEGWGEQYFGPGTRLTVT.

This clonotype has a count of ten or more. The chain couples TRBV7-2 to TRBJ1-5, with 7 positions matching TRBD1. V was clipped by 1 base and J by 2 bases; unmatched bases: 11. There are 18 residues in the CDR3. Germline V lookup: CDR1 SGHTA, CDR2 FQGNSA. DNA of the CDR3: TGTGCCAGCAGCTTAGGTTCCCGGGGCGGACAGGGCAATCAGCCCCAGCATTTT. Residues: CASSLGSRGGQGNQPQHF.

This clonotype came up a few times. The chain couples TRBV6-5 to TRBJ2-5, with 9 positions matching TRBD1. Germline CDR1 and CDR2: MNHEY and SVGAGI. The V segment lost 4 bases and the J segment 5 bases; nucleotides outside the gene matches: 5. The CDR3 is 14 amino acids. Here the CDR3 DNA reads TGTGCCAGCAGTTTTCACAGGGGGCCGGAGACCCAGTACTTC. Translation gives CASSFHRGPETQYF.

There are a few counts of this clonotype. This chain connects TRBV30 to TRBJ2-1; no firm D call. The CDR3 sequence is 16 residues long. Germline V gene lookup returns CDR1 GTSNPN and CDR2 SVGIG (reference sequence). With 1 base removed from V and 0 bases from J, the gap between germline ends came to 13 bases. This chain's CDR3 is CAWSAAGRGSYNEQFF. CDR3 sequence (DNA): TGTGCCTGGAGTGCCGCCGGACGAGGCTCCTACAATGAGCAGTTCTTC.

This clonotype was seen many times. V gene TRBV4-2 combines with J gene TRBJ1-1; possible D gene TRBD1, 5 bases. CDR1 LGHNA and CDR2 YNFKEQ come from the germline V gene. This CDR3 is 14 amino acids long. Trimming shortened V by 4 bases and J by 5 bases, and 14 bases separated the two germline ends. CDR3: CASSLGGEGTEAFF. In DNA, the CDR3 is TGTGCCAGCAGCCTTGGAGGGGAGGGGACTGAAGCTTTCTTT.